The rows below give T cell receptor beta chains drawn from one sample of a study of high-grade serous ovarian cancer treatment subgroups. This table comes from immunoSEQ multiplex PCR, and its TCRdb copy is limited to in-frame clones, with some not included. The sample includes nearly 15,000 clones, 85% to 90% of them seen just once. Source material: tumor tissue. These receptors were taken from a human donor with high-grade serous ovarian cancer. CDR3s include the opening cysteine and the closing phenylalanine or tryptophan. A D gene is named only where the DNA matches it firmly. Not all rows give a size; the values are once, few, many and, for expanded clones, a class.

>once|-|TRBV6-4|TRBJ2-3
TGTGCCAGCAGTGTAAACACGGTCACAGATACGCAGTATTTT
CASSVNTVTDTQYF
>-|-|TRBV9|TRBJ2-5
TGTGCCAGCAGCGTAGGTGGGGGGAAGGGGAACCAAGAGACCCAGTACTTC
CASSVGGGKGNQETQYF
>-|-|TRBV7-8|TRBJ2-3
TGTGCCAGCGCACTCCGGGACGGCGACAGGGATACGCAGTATTTT
CASALRDGDRDTQYF
>once|-|TRBV19|TRBJ2-7
TGTGCCAGTAGTAACAGGAATCCGCCCTACGAGCAGTACTTC
CASSNRNPPYEQYF
>once|-|TRBV5-1|TRBJ1-6
TGCGCCAGCAGCTCGGGACAACATAATTCACCCCTCCACTTT
CASSSGQHNSPLHF
>-|-|TRBV5-1|TRBJ1-2
TGCGCCAGCAGCTTGGGCGTGGGCGTAGCTAACTATGGCTACACCTTC
CASSLGVGVANYGYTF
>-|-|TRBV6-5|TRBJ1-1
TGTGCCAGCAGTTACTACTTGAACACTGAAGCTTTCTTT
CASSYYLNTEAFF
>-|-|TRBV5-6|TRBJ2-2
TGTGCCAGCAGCTTGGAGACAGGGAGGACCGGGGAGCTGTTTTTT
CASSLETGRTGELFF
>-|-|TRBV2|TRBJ2-7
TGTGCCAGCATCGGCGGACTGACCTACGAGCAGTACTTC
CASIGGLTYEQYF
>once|TRBD1|TRBV7-8|TRBJ2-5
TGTGCCAGCAGCTTAAGGAAGTGGGACAGGCTAGAAGAGACCCAGTACTTC
CASSLRKWDRLEETQYF
>-|-|TRBV18|TRBJ1-1
TGTGCCAGCTCACAGGGACAGAACACTGAAGCTTTCTTT
CASSQGQNTEAFF
>-|-|TRBV5-1|TRBJ2-2
TGCGCCAGCAGCCCCTTCGCAGGGCAAAACACCGGGGAGCTGTTTTTT
CASSPFAGQNTGELFF
>-|-|TRBV5-1|TRBJ2-2
TGCGCCAGCAGCGGGGGATCGAACACCGGGGAGCTGTTTTTT
CASSGGSNTGELFF
>-|TRBD1|TRBV7-9|TRBJ1-4
TGTGCCAGCAGCCGTCCCGGGACAGGGGTTGGAACTAATGAAAAACTGTTTTTT
CASSRPGTGVGTNEKLFF
>-|-|TRBV5-6|TRBJ1-3
TGTGCCAGCAGCTTGTTGCAGGCTTCAGGAGGAAACACCATATATTTT
CASSLLQASGGNTIYF
>-|-|TRBV25-1|TRBJ1-6
TGTGCCAGCAGTGAATATATCAGTGGATCACCCCTCCACTTT
CASSEYISGSPLHF
>once|-|TRBV11-2|TRBJ2-1
TGTGCCAGCAGCTTTGTTGTGGGGGAGGAGCAGTTCTTC
CASSFVVGEEQFF
>once|TRBD1|TRBV5-1|TRBJ2-5
TGCGCCAGCAGCTGGACGGGCAGGGGGCAGGAGACCCAGTACTTC
CASSWTGRGQETQYF
>-|TRBD1|TRBV4-3|TRBJ2-5
TGCGCCAGCAGCCAAGACCAGGGGGCTTGGGAGACCCAGTACTTC
CASSQDQGAWETQYF
>-|TRBD1|TRBV11-2|TRBJ2-7
TGTGCCAGCAGCTTACTGGACAGGGGGATCGACGAGCAGTACTTC
CASSLLDRGIDEQYF
>few|-|TRBV7-8|TRBJ2-7
TGTGCCAGCAGCTTAGCGATGAGTAAGCAGTACTTC
CASSLAMSKQYF
>-|-|TRBV5-1|TRBJ2-7
TGCGCCAGCAGCTCAGACCCTTCCTACGAGCAGTACTTC
CASSSDPSYEQYF
>once|-|TRBV28|TRBJ2-6
TGTGCCAGCAGTACATCCTCTGGGGCCAACGTCCTGACTTTC
CASSTSSGANVLTF
>once|-|TRBV9|TRBJ2-2
TGTGCCAGCAGCGCCCGACTAGCCGGGGAGCTGTTTTTT
CASSARLAGELFF
>-|-|TRBV25-1|TRBJ1-1
TGTGCCAGCAGTTCGCACTATAACACTGAAGCTTTCTTT
CASSSHYNTEAFF
>-|TRBD1|TRBV2|TRBJ1-1
TGTGCCAGCAGTGGGGGGTGGGGACAGGGGGCCGTTGGAGCTTTCTTT
CASSGGWGQGAVGAFF
>few|-|TRBV5-1|TRBJ1-1
TGCGCCAGCAGCTTGGACAGGCCTAACACTGAAGCTTTCTTT
CASSLDRPNTEAFF
>-|-|TRBV29-1|TRBJ2-3
TGCAGCGTTGAAGCCACTGGACTGAAGGATACGCAGTATTTT
CSVEATGLKDTQYF
>-|-|TRBV6-6|TRBJ1-1
TGTGCCAGCAGTTACTCTCAGGGGACCTTGAACACTGAAGCTTTCTTT
CASSYSQGTLNTEAFF
>-|-|TRBV6-6|TRBJ2-3
TGTGCCAGCAGTTTTAGCACAGATACGCAGTATTTT
CASSFSTDTQYF
>-|-|TRBV2|TRBJ2-2
TGTGCCAGCAGTAGCGACAGTAACACCGGGGAGCTGTTTTTT
CASSSDSNTGELFF
>-|-|TRBV7-8|TRBJ1-6
TGTGCCAGCAGCTCCACATCAGCAGGGAGTTCACCCCTCCACTTT
CASSSTSAGSSPLHF
>-|-|TRBV7-8|TRBJ1-5
TGTGCCAGCAGCTTAGTCTGGGCGAGCAATCAGCCCCAGCATTTT
CASSLVWASNQPQHF
>-|TRBD1|TRBV6-5|TRBJ1-5
TGTGCCAGCAGAAGGACAGGGTACAATCAGCCCCAGCATTTT
CASRRTGYNQPQHF
>-|TRBD1|TRBV28|TRBJ1-2
TGTGCCAGCAGTTTAACCGGACAGGGAACCTATGGCTACACCTTC
CASSLTGQGTYGYTF
>-|-|TRBV6-5|TRBJ2-7
TGTGCCACACAGGGAGAAGGGTACGAGCAGTACTTC
CATQGEGYEQYF
>few|TRBD1|TRBV15|TRBJ1-1
TGTGCCACCAGCAGAGGGGACAGGTGGAGCACTGAAGCTTTCTTT
CATSRGDRWSTEAFF
>once|-|TRBV7-6|TRBJ2-3
TGTGCCAGCAGCTTACTAGTGAACACAGATACGCAGTATTTT
CASSLLVNTDTQYF
>-|-|TRBV5-8|TRBJ1-6
TGTGCCAGCAGCTTCGATTCCCTCTATAATTCACCCCTCCACTTT
CASSFDSLYNSPLHF
>few|-|TRBV6-1|TRBJ2-3
TGTGCCAGCAGTGGTATCCCTTGGGATACGCAGTATTTT
CASSGIPWDTQYF
>-|TRBD2|TRBV27|TRBJ2-3
TGTGCCAGCAGCCCCTTGGGGCGGGGGGGTCGGGATACGCAGTATTTT
CASSPLGRGGRDTQYF
>-|-|TRBV6-5|TRBJ1-2
TGTGCCAGCAGTTACCGCAGGGGAGGCTATGGCTACACCTTC
CASSYRRGGYGYTF
>-|-|TRBV29-1|TRBJ2-7
TGCAGCGTTCTTGCGGGGGCCGCCTACGAGCAGTACTTC
CSVLAGAAYEQYF
>-|-|TRBV6-5|TRBJ1-6
TGTGCCAGCAGTTACGCGGGGACTTCACCCCTCCACTTT
CASSYAGTSPLHF
>-|-|TRBV18|TRBJ2-6
TGTGCCAGCTCACCGGTCGCTTTTTCTGGGGCCAACGTCCTGACTTTC
CASSPVAFSGANVLTF
>few|TRBD1|TRBV4-1|TRBJ1-4
TGCGCCAGCAGCCAAGAAGGGACAGGGTTTGGGGAAAAACTGTTTTTT
CASSQEGTGFGEKLFF
>-|TRBD2|TRBV7-6|TRBJ2-2
TGTGCCAGCAGCTTAGTTGTAGCGGGGAGGACCGGGGAGCTGTTTTTT
CASSLVVAGRTGELFF
>-|-|TRBV5-5|TRBJ1-6
TGTGCCAGCAGCTCAATGGACCGGCCCCCCCTCCACTTT
CASSSMDRPPLHF
>-|-|TRBV6-5|TRBJ1-2
TGTGCCAGCAGTTACTCGAAGTGGGCGACAGTCTATGGCTACACCTTC
CASSYSKWATVYGYTF
>-|TRBD1|TRBV15|TRBJ1-5
TGTGCCACCAGCAGAGGGGGACAGGGTCATCAGCCCCAGCATTTT
CATSRGGQGHQPQHF
>-|-|TRBV11-3|TRBJ2-3
TGTGCCAGCAGCTTGGCGGCACACACAGATACGCAGTATTTT
CASSLAAHTDTQYF
>-|-|TRBV7-9|TRBJ2-1
TGTGCCAGCAGCAGACGCGAAGAAGGCAATGAGCAGTTCTTC
CASSRREEGNEQFF
>-|TRBD1|TRBV28|TRBJ1-4
TGTGCCAGCACTCAGACAGGGGTAGTTGAAAAACTGTTTTTT
CASTQTGVVEKLFF
>once|TRBD2|TRBV5-1|TRBJ2-7
TGCGCCAGCAGCTTGTTGACTAGCAGCCCCTACGAGCAGTACTTC
CASSLLTSSPYEQYF
>-|-|TRBV5-4|TRBJ2-3
TGTGCCAGCAGCTTCGGAGATACGCAGTATTTT
CASSFGDTQYF